The sequence of this T cell receptor (beta chain) was determined in a study of OX40 agonist ivuxolimab in advanced cancers. Study results and caveats: Expanded clones were, on average, more numerous among CD8+ T cells than CD4+.

A word on this clone: Its antigen is still unknown.

Enrollment shut out patients with autoimmune disease history or systemic immunosuppression. In germline, CDR1 is LNHDA, CDR2 SQIVND (reference sequence). The CDR3 contains 14 residues. The germline V and J ends were trimmed by 0 bases and 2 bases, with 8 bases remaining between them. Assay: immunoSEQ multiplex PCR; the TCRdb copy retains only in-frame clones and omits some. The sample contains almost 90,000 clones, approximately 91% of which appear only once. The TCR was taken from an adult with an advanced solid tumor such as melanoma, head and neck, liver or kidney cancer. This chain connects TRBV19 to TRBJ2-7; D uncertain. The sample consisted of CD4+ or CD8+ T cells sorted from blood, taken in a trial of the OX40 agonist ivuxolimab. The DNA for the CDR3 is TGTGCCAGTAGTATAGATGTCCGTACCTACGAGCAGTACTTC. Protein: CASSIDVRTYEQYF.